Described below is a single TCR beta chain sequence and its context. The target antigen is unknown. The data derive from a study of cytomegalovirus exposure and HLA in healthy donors. Findings and limits, study-wide: Being productive about 87% or about 30% of the time was typical of most TCR beta V segments in an earlier analysis. Association of a missense DCLRE1C variant with TCR beta V- and J-gene trimming was reported in a later analysis. In a later analysis, a genetic analysis reported fewer productive-TCR N-insertions in an Asian-associated ancestry cluster than the cohort average.

This PCR relied on a set of 60 Vbeta primers and 13 Jbeta primers. Authors' analysis steps: Later analysis identified some 80 million unique TCR beta chains, roughly 11 million shared. Clones were read by immunoSEQ multiplex PCR, and TCRdb kept only the in-frame ones, dropping some. V and J calls and clone size are given by that table; D and trimming were obtained from the DNA. This table holds 150,000 to 200,000 clones, 62% found once. CDR1 and CDR2 (germline): ENHRY, SYGVKD. The CDR3 totals 15 residues. After removal of 3 bases from V and 3 bases from J, the junction contained 6 bases not matched to a gene.

The gene calls are TRBV10-3 and TRBJ2-3; 7 bases fit TRBD2. Sequencing used PBMCs. This receptor was taken from a man aged 40-55 years in good health and CMV-seronegative. CDR3 sequence reads: CAISDIQGGTDTQYF. The CDR3 DNA reads TGTGCCATCAGTGACATTCAGGGAGGGACAGATACGCAGTATTTT.